The entry below describes one TCR beta chain. Its antigen remains unidentified. The sample is drawn from a study of cytomegalovirus exposure and HLA in healthy donors. For the study at large: A prior study identified some 100 million unique TCR beta sequences from 150 million to 200 million T cells. Study observations and caveats: There were a few CMV-associated chains whose specificity for CMV antigens was confirmed in vitro. Associated with cytomegalovirus, according to the listing, were 150 to 200 TCR beta chains. Highest at DRB1 and lowest at HLA-C, TCR association rates differed among HLA loci in a later analysis.

The trim removed 8 bases at V and 5 bases at J, leaving 3 bases unmatched. The CDR3 spans 12 residues. Germline lookup yields CDR1 KGHSH and CDR2 LQKENI. The PCR was carried out with 60 Vbeta primers and 13 Jbeta primers. TCRdb's copy holds only in-frame clones and misses some; the assay was immunoSEQ multiplex PCR. The sample data list about 200,000 clones. The chain carries TRBV18 and TRBJ2-5, with 9 bases lining up with TRBD1. Sequences were obtained from PBMCs. This TCR was sampled from a girl aged 2-10 years in good health and CMV-seropositive. CDR3 DNA sequence: TGTGCCAGCGAAGGACAGGGGGAGACCCAGTACTTC. Amino acids: CASEGQGETQYF.